This T cell receptor (beta chain) was sequenced in a study of CD8 T cells in Susac syndrome. Reverse transcription of roughly 0.5 to 1 ug RNA was carried out with random hexamers. TCRdb passed the immunoSEQ multiplex PCR reads through MiXCR, listing each CDR3 protein once. This sample has approximately 75,000 distinct CDR3 sequences; over 90% occur once, and the top ten carry 0.2% to 0.25%. This clonotype was detected once. The clonotype originates from a human donor in good health. What was sequenced was CD8+ T cells from PBMCs.

CDR3 loop: CASSLTGSNSPLHF. The CDR3 bases are TGTGCCAGCAGCTTGACAGGATCGAATTCACCCCTCCACTTT. This chain links TRBV7-3 with TRBJ1-6; D possibly corresponds to TRBD1 (6 bases). This CDR3 spans 14 amino acids. Trimming stripped 3 bases from V and 7 bases from J, with 10 bases between. CDR1 SGHTA and CDR2 FQGTGA come from the germline V gene. Full variable domain (remainder filled in from reference TRBV7-3 and TRBJ1-6): GAGVSQTPSNKVTEKGKYVELRCDPISGHTALYWYRQSLGQGPEFLIYFQGTGAADDSGLPNDRFFAVRPEGSVSTLKIQRTERGDSAVYLCASSLTGSNSPLHFGNGTRLTVT.